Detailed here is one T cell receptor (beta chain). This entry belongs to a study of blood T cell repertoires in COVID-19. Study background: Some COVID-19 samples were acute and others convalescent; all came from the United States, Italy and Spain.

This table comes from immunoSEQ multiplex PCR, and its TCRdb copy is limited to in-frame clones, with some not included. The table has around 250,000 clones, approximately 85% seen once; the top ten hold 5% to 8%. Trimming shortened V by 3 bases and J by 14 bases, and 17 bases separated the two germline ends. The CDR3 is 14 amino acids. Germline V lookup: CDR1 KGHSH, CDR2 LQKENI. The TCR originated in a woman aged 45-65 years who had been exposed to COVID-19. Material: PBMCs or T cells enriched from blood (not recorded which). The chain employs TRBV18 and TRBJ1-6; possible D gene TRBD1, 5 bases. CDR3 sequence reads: CASSPGHSARSLHF. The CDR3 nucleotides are TGTGCCAGCTCACCCGGACATTCGGCTCGGTCCCTCCACTTT.